This T cell receptor beta chain was obtained from a study of technical replicates of blood from a handful of donors. Trimming removed 2 bases at V and 3 bases at J, with 14 bases between. From germline, CDR1 is MNHEY and CDR2 SVGAGI. CDR3 length equals 15 residues. Sequencing used immunoSEQ multiplex PCR; TCRdb keeps in-frame clones, though not all of them. The sample includes approximately 92,000 clones, roughly 96% of them seen just once. The chain is built from TRBV6-5 and TRBJ2-7; TRBD1 is a possible D gene (6 bases). This sequence originates from a human donor in good health. What was sequenced was T cells isolated from PBMCs. CDR3 in DNA: TGTGCCAGCAGTTACGTACTAGGGGGAAGCTACGAGCAGTACTTC. Translating gives CASSYVLGGSYEQYF.